One sample yielded the 21 T cell receptor beta chains listed below, sequenced in a study of OX40 agonist ivuxolimab in advanced cancers. The repertoire was sequenced with immunoSEQ multiplex PCR; TCRdb's copy has only in-frame clones and lacks some. The sample has 90,000 or so clones, more than 75% seen once. The sequences come from CD4+ or CD8+ T cells sorted from blood, collected in a trial of the OX40 agonist ivuxolimab. The source of these receptors is an adult with an advanced solid tumor such as melanoma, head and neck, liver or kidney cancer.

This chain joins TRBV7-2 and TRBJ2-2; 14 nucleotides match TRBD2. This CDR3 comprises 19 residues. CDR1 is SGHTA and CDR2 is FQGNSA in the germline V gene. Trimming took 5 bases from V and 0 from J; bases not matched to a gene: 8. The CDR3 nucleotides are TGTGCCAGCAGCCGAAAGGGGACTAGCGGGAGCGCGAACACCGGGGAGCTGTTTTTT. It is translated as CASSRKGTSGSANTGELFF.

This clone was recorded only once. The rearrangement joins TRBV2 to TRBJ2-6, with 7 bases that match TRBD1. Per germline, CDR1 SNHLY and CDR2 FYNNEI. The ends lost 5 bases at V and 0 bases at J; junction bases unmatched: 10. This CDR3 contains 18 residues. CDR3 sequence (DNA): TGTGCCAGCAGTCCGGGACAGTTTCGGAGCTCTGGGGCCAACGTCCTGACTTTC. This translates into CASSPGQFRSSGANVLTF.

The rearrangement links TRBV27 to TRBJ1-1, with no clear D. CDR3 length equals 15 residues. V shed 3 bases and J shed 3 bases, with 14 bases lying between them. Germline V lookup: CDR1 MNHEY, CDR2 SMNVEV (reference sequence). The CDR3, as DNA: TGTGCCAGCAGTTTGACCCCGTCGGTATACACTGAAGCTTTCTTT. Protein sequence: CASSLTPSVYTEAFF.

V usage is TRBV18 and J usage is TRBJ2-5; 7 bases line up with TRBD1. The CDR3 runs 16 residues. Germline V gives CDR1 KGHSH, CDR2 LQKENI. V was clipped by 2 bases and J by 2 bases; unmatched bases: 8. This chain's CDR3 is CASSPTPTGTQETQYF. The CDR3 DNA is TGTGCCAGCTCACCAACCCCGACAGGGACACAAGAGACCCAGTACTTC.

DNA for the CDR3: TGTGCCAGCAGCCAAGACTGGGGATGGACTAACTATGGCTACACCTTC. Translating gives CASSQDWGWTNYGYTF. The V gene is TRBV14, the J gene TRBJ1-2, with no clear D. The CDR3 contains 16 residues. CDR1 and CDR2 from the germline V gene are SGHDN and FVKESK. V lost 0 bases and J 0 bases, leaving 11 bases between the germline ends.

This sequence joins TRBV11-2 and TRBJ1-4; TRBD1 matches at 9 bases. The CDR3 consists of 14 residues. The germline V gene has CDR1 SGHAT and CDR2 FQNNGV. The trim removed 5 bases at V and 7 bases at J, leaving 5 bases unmatched. The CDR3 here is CASSLGQGFEKLFF. CDR3 in DNA: TGTGCCAGCAGCCTCGGACAGGGGTTTGAAAAACTGTTTTTT.

J is TRBJ2-5 and V is TRBV23-1; tentative D call: TRBD1 (6 bases). TRBV23-1 carries the ORF label, with uncertain function. V dropped 3 bases and J dropped 4 bases, with 21 bases sitting between them. This CDR3 region has 17 residues. The CDR3 DNA reads TGCGCCAGCAGTCACCGGCGCGGAGACAGGTTCGTAGAGACCCAGTACTTC. It specifies CASSHRRGDRFVETQYF.

The chain links TRBV18 to TRBJ2-7; possibly TRBD1 for D (5 bases). V shed 0 bases and J shed 3 bases, with 9 bases lying between them. The CDR3 is 14 amino acids. Germline lookup yields CDR1 KGHSH and CDR2 LQKENI. CDR3 sequence (DNA): TGTGCCAGCTCACCACCGACAGAGAACTACGAGCAGTACTTC. Translated: CASSPPTENYEQYF.

The chain uses TRBV5-1 and TRBJ2-3; 7 nucleotides match TRBD2. Per germline, CDR1 SGHRS and CDR2 YFSETQ. The CDR3 has 16 residues. V lost 4 bases, J lost 0 bases, and 8 bases stayed unmatched. The CDR3: CASSRGTNPSTDTQYF. In nucleotides, the CDR3 is TGCGCCAGCAGCCGTGGGACTAACCCTAGCACAGATACGCAGTATTTT.

V and J are TRBV2 and TRBJ1-1; D is uncertain. Between the trimmed V and J ends, which lost 6 bases and 12 bases, there was a span of 20 bases. Germline CDR1 SNHLY, CDR2 FYNNEI. CDR3 length: 13 residues. CDR3 nucleotides: TGTGCCAGCAGAGAGACATTTTTTGTGCTTTCTTTCTTT. Translating it yields CASRETFFVLSFF.

This rearrangement joins TRBV30 to TRBJ2-1; 13 bases agree with TRBD2. This CDR3 has 15 residues. Per the germline V gene, CDR1 is GTSNPN and CDR2 is SVGIG (reference sequence). The ends lost 4 bases at V and 9 bases at J; junction bases unmatched: 9. The CDR3: CAWTIGLAGAVEQFF. CDR3 nucleotide sequence: TGTGCCTGGACCATCGGACTAGCGGGAGCGGTTGAGCAGTTCTTC.

The chain links TRBV11-2 to TRBJ1-6, with D possibly being TRBD1 (6 bases). V lost 5 bases, J lost 8 bases, and 16 bases lay in between. The germline CDR1 and CDR2 sequences are SGHAT and FQNNGV. The CDR3 length is 15 residues. The CDR3 DNA reads TGTGCCAGCAGCAAAGAAAGGGACACCTATTCACCCCTCCACTTT. As protein: CASSKERDTYSPLHF.

The genes are TRBV30 and TRBJ1-2; D possibly corresponds to TRBD1 (5 bases). The length of the CDR3 is 12 residues. V gave up 2 bases and J gave up 8 bases, with 12 bases separating them. Per germline, CDR1 GTSNPN and CDR2 SVGIG (reference sequence). The CDR3 here is CAWSRQSQGYTF. CDR3 DNA sequence: TGTGCCTGGAGTAGACAGTCCCAAGGCTACACCTTC.

V is TRBV27 and J is TRBJ2-3; 15 bases agree with TRBD2. V lost 5 bases, J lost 5 bases, and 11 bases stayed unmatched. CDR3 length: 18 amino acids. The germline V gene has CDR1 MNHEY and CDR2 SMNVEV (reference sequence). The CDR3 bases are TGTGCCAGCAGTCCCCTGGGACTAGCGGGAGGAAGAGGAGATACGCAGTATTTT. This codes for CASSPLGLAGGRGDTQYF.

The chain recombines TRBV11-3 with TRBJ1-3, with a tentative D call TRBD1 (5 bases). Between the trimmed V and J ends, which lost 7 bases and 0 bases, there was a span of 16 bases. The CDR3 has 16 amino acids. Germline loops: CDR1 SGHNT, CDR2 YENEEA. CDR3 protein: CASIGDGSFSGNTIYF. CDR3 bases: TGTGCCAGCATCGGGGACGGTTCGTTCTCTGGAAACACCATATATTTT.

The chain couples TRBV6-1 to TRBJ2-5, with D tentatively TRBD1 (6 bases). Per germline, CDR1 MNHNS and CDR2 SASEGT. V was cut by 3 bases and J by 0 bases, with 11 bases left in between. This CDR3 region has 15 residues. The CDR3 bases are TGTGCCAGCAGTGAGGGACAAACGTACCAAGAGACCCAGTACTTC. Translation gives CASSEGQTYQETQYF.

DNA for the CDR3: TGTGCCATCAGTTCCGGGACGGGCAATCAGCCCCAGCATTTT. Amino acids: CAISSGTGNQPQHF. V usage is TRBV10-3 and J usage is TRBJ1-5; possible D gene TRBD1, 5 bases. V dropped 5 bases and J dropped 2 bases, with 10 bases sitting between them. CDR3 length: 14 residues. Germline V gene lookup returns CDR1 ENHRY and CDR2 SYGVKD.

This sequence joins TRBV6-6 and TRBJ1-5; TRBD1 agrees at 9 bases. V gave up 4 bases and J gave up 3 bases; unmatched junction bases: 7. This CDR3 region has 16 residues. The germline V gene encodes CDR1 MNHNY and CDR2 SVGAGI (reference sequence). Written as DNA, the CDR3 is TGTGCCAGCAGTTTCCCGGGACAGGGTTTCAATCAGCCCCAGCATTTT. This translates into CASSFPGQGFNQPQHF.

V and J are TRBV5-4 and TRBJ2-7; D possibly corresponds to TRBD2 (5 bases). V was cut by 0 bases and J by 4 bases, with 11 bases left in between. The CDR3 consists of 14 residues. CDR1 is SGHNT, CDR2 YYREEE, per germline (reference sequence). CDR3 DNA sequence: TGTGCCAGCAGCTTGGGACCGGGAATTTACGAGCAGTACTTC. This gives the protein CASSLGPGIYEQYF.

This chain connects TRBV7-2 to TRBJ2-3; no reliable D call. The CDR3 length is 15 residues. Germline V gene sequence: CDR1 SGHTA, CDR2 FQGNSA. V was shortened by 3 bases and J by 1 base, with 11 bases between the two germline ends. The CDR3 here is CASSLLRGGTDTQYF. The CDR3 DNA reads as TGTGCCAGCAGCTTGTTACGTGGAGGCACAGATACGCAGTATTTT.

The chain links TRBV4-2 to TRBJ2-5, with 7 bases identical to TRBD2. The germline CDR1 and CDR2 sequences are LGHNA and YNFKEQ. The CDR3 loop spans 15 amino acids. V gave up 2 bases and J gave up 3 bases; unmatched junction bases: 6. CDR3 bases: TGTGCCAGCAGCCAATCAGCGGGAACCGAAGAGACCCAGTACTTC. Its translation is CASSQSAGTEETQYF.